The 30 T cell receptor beta chains presented below share a single source sample, sequenced in a study of blood T cells in healthy people across ages. Together with a sample-barcoded 5' primer, a J-beta primer mix was included in a second PCR lasting about 7 to 11 cycles. Using its own MiXCR run on the 5' RACE reads, TCRdb lists one record per CDR3 protein. The sample comprises around 800,000 distinct CDR3 sequences, about 26% of which are singletons, and 2.5% to 3.5% rests with the top ten. The same data also went into a second study, on T cells of mothers and their children.

Sequencing input: blood. These receptors were collected from a boy younger than 18 in good health.

The chain combines TRBV10-3 with TRBJ1-2, with 8 nucleotides matching TRBD1. The CDR3 extends over 14 amino acids. Germline trimming cut 3 bases from V and 4 bases from J; bases unmatched to any gene: 4. Germline-derived CDR1 and CDR2 are ENHRY and SYGVKD. DNA of the CDR3: TGTGCCATCAGTGATGGTCAGGGGGCCTATGGCTACACCTTC. Translating it yields CAISDGQGAYGYTF.

The genes are TRBV7-3 and TRBJ2-2; a weak D match, TRBD1 (7 bases). The germline V gene has CDR1 SGHTA and CDR2 FQGTGA. This CDR3 comprises 17 residues. V lost 0 bases and J 0 bases, leaving 11 bases between the germline ends. CDR3: CASSLTSGGSNTGELFF. CDR3 coding DNA: TGTGCCAGCAGCTTAACGTCAGGGGGGTCGAACACCGGGGAGCTGTTTTTT.

This chain links TRBV6-5 with TRBJ2-7; D is perhaps TRBD1 (5 bases). Trimming pared 0 bases from V and 0 bases from J, leaving 9 bases between. The CDR3 length is 15 residues. CDR1 and CDR2 (germline): MNHEY, SVGAGI. CDR3 DNA sequence: TGTGCCAGCAGTTACTCCCCTGGGGCCTCCTACGAGCAGTACTTC. Translating it yields CASSYSPGASYEQYF.

The chain links TRBV7-6 to TRBJ1-1; tentative D call: TRBD1 (6 bases). Germline lookup yields CDR1 SGHVS and CDR2 FNYEAQ. V dropped 5 bases and J dropped 1 base, with 11 bases sitting between them. CDR3 length: 14 residues. CDR3 loop: CASSPGVANTEAFF. The CDR3 DNA sequence: TGTGCCAGCAGCCCAGGGGTAGCGAACACTGAAGCTTTCTTT.

The chain joins TRBV7-9 to TRBJ2-1; TRBD1 is a possible D gene (5 bases). The CDR3 is made up of 14 amino acids. Trimming removed 3 bases at V and 3 bases at J, with 9 bases between. Per the germline V gene, CDR1 is SEHNR and CDR2 is FQNEAQ (reference sequence). For the CDR3, the DNA is TGTGCCAGCAGCTTCGGGCAGGGCTACAATGAGCAGTTCTTC. Protein: CASSFGQGYNEQFF.

This chain connects TRBV5-5 to TRBJ2-1; TRBD2 matches at 7 bases. The V and J ends lost 1 base and 8 bases, in that order; junction bases with no gene match: 9. Germline loops: CDR1 SGHKS, CDR2 YYEKEE (reference sequence). This CDR3 is 15 amino acids long. The CDR3 spells CASSLRTREADEQFF. The CDR3 DNA reads as TGTGCCAGCAGCTTGCGGACTCGGGAGGCCGATGAGCAGTTCTTC. The entire variable domain, with the rest obtained from reference TRBV5-5 and TRBJ2-1, is as follows: DAGVTQSPTHLIKTRGQQVTLRCSPISGHKSVSWYQQVLGQGPQFIFQYYEKEERGRGNFPDRFSARQFPNYSSELNVNALLLGDSALYLCASSLRTREADEQFFGPGTRLTVL.

The V gene is TRBV5-1, the J gene TRBJ2-2; the D call may be TRBD1 or TRBD2 (5 bases each). CDR1 SGHRS and CDR2 YFSETQ come from the germline V gene. This CDR3 region has 12 residues. V was shortened by 7 bases and J by 7 bases, with 11 bases between the two germline ends. The CDR3 region has the DNA TGCGCCAGCCGGCCTGGGGGCGGGGAGCTGTTTTTT. This gives the protein CASRPGGGELFF.

This chain connects TRBV11-2 to TRBJ1-5; 7 bases are shared with TRBD1. This CDR3 comprises 16 residues. CDR1 and CDR2 from the germline V gene are SGHAT and FQNNGV. The V gene end was trimmed by 5 bases and the J gene end by 5 bases; junction bases not matched to a gene: 12. The CDR3 loop reads CASSLTGVGGDQPQHF. The CDR3 DNA reads as TGTGCCAGCAGCCTCACAGGGGTAGGGGGCGATCAGCCCCAGCATTTT.

The chain links TRBV11-1 to TRBJ2-5; 7 positions match TRBD2. The J call may be in error: the DNA end matches TRBJ2-7 better. The CDR3 has 14 residues. Germline loops: CDR1 SGHAT, CDR2 FQDESV (reference sequence). The CDR3 DNA follows: TGTGCCAGCAGCAAGAGCGGGGTGTCCTACGAGCAGTACTTC. Translating it yields CASSKSGVSYEQYF.

This chain connects TRBV7-9 to TRBJ2-7, with TRBD1 as a possible D gene (5 bases). Germline V gene sequence: CDR1 SEHNR, CDR2 FQNEAQ (reference sequence). V was cut by 5 bases and J by 5 bases, with 16 bases left in between. This CDR3 is 14 amino acids long. The CDR3 region is CASSIDSLSNEQYF. The DNA of the CDR3 is TGTGCCAGCAGCATTGACAGCCTTAGCAACGAGCAGTACTTC.

CDR3 nucleotide sequence: TGTGCCAGCAGTTCACAGGGGGAAAAACTGTTTTTT. Protein: CASSSQGEKLFF. The rearrangement joins TRBV12-3 or TRBV12-4 to TRBJ1-4, with TRBD1 identical over 7 bases. V dropped 4 bases and J dropped 8; count of bases not matched to a gene: 1. The CDR3 runs to 12 residues.

The chain carries TRBV20-1 and TRBJ2-3, with TRBD2 identical over 10 bases. The CDR3 contains 14 residues. V gave up 3 bases and J gave up 4 bases; unmatched junction bases: 4. Germline-derived CDR1 and CDR2 are DFQATT and SNEGSKA (reference sequence). The CDR3 is CSASGLAGADTQYF. Written as DNA, the CDR3 is TGCAGTGCTAGTGGTCTAGCGGGAGCAGATACGCAGTATTTT.

V is TRBV21-1 and J is TRBJ1-1. TRBV21-1 is a pseudogene segment. This CDR3 is 14 amino acids long. The chain's CDR3 is CASSKEGRVTEAFF. CDR3 nucleotides: TGTGCCAGCAGCAAAGAGGGTCGGGTTACTGAAGCTTTCTTT.

This clonotype has a handful of counts. The chain has TRBV2 and TRBJ2-7; TRBD2 aligns across 7 bases. Germline-derived CDR1 and CDR2 are SNHLY and FYNNEI. This CDR3 spans 15 amino acids. V was pared by 3 bases and J by 6 bases, with 11 bases of the junction left unmatched. CDR3 amino acids: CASSDDSGGGSEQYF. For the CDR3, the DNA is TGTGCCAGCAGTGATGATTCGGGGGGAGGTAGCGAGCAGTACTTC.

The chain couples TRBV12-3 or TRBV12-4 to TRBJ2-5, with 14 bases lining up with TRBD2. This CDR3 is 15 amino acids long. V lost 5 bases, J lost 5 bases, and 4 bases stayed unmatched. The DNA of the CDR3 is TGTGCCAGCAGTAGAGGGACTAGCGGGAGTGAGACCCAGTACTTC. Protein sequence: CASSRGTSGSETQYF.

This clonotype was picked up a small number of times. V is TRBV3-1 and J is TRBJ1-4; D might be TRBD1 (6 bases). V was cut by 3 bases and J by 7 bases, with 15 bases left in between. The CDR3 has 15 amino acids. In germline, CDR1 is LGHDT, CDR2 YNNKEL (reference sequence). The CDR3: CASSQARGAGEKLFF. DNA for the CDR3: TGTGCCAGCAGCCAGGCCCGGGGGGCCGGTGAAAAACTGTTTTTT.

This clonotype was detected a few times. This chain joins TRBV5-1 and TRBJ1-1; 9 nucleotides align to TRBD1. CDR1 is SGHRS, CDR2 YFSETQ, per germline. V shed 0 bases and J 3 bases; nucleotides not matched to a gene: 3. This CDR3 comprises 15 residues. CDR3 loop: CASSLGTGEDTEAFF. DNA for the CDR3: TGCGCCAGCAGCTTGGGGACAGGGGAGGACACTGAAGCTTTCTTT.

This clonotype was counted only a few times. This sequence joins TRBV12-5 and TRBJ1-4; TRBD1 agrees at 7 bases. V was clipped by 1 base and J by 2 bases; unmatched bases: 10. The V gene's germline CDR1 is LGHNT and CDR2 FRNRAP. The CDR3 contains 18 residues. CDR3 protein: CASGLAQGGRGTNEKLFF. CDR3 in DNA: TGTGCTAGTGGTTTGGCTCAAGGGGGCAGGGGTACTAATGAAAAACTGTTTTTT.

This chain connects TRBV10-1 to TRBJ2-7, with D unclear. Germline CDR1 reads WNHNN; CDR2 reads SYGVQD (reference sequence). The CDR3 loop spans 13 amino acids. Between the trimmed V and J ends, which lost 3 bases and 6 bases, there was a span of 12 bases. This chain's CDR3 is CASSDRAAGEQYF. The CDR3 DNA reads as TGCGCCAGCAGTGATCGGGCCGCCGGCGAGCAGTACTTC.

A few counts support this clonotype. This chain links TRBV25-1 with TRBJ2-7, with unresolved D. The CDR3 has 13 residues. Germline V lookup: CDR1 MGHDK, CDR2 SYGVNS. Trimming pared 2 bases from V and 6 bases from J, leaving 11 bases between. The CDR3 spells CASSEVGLPEQYF. CDR3 nucleotide sequence: TGTGCCAGCAGTGAAGTGGGCCTCCCCGAGCAGTACTTC.

This chain uses TRBV7-2 with TRBJ1-2, with 9 bases matching TRBD1. Per germline, CDR1 SGHTA and CDR2 FQGNSA. V lost 4 bases, J lost 10 bases, and 4 bases stayed unmatched. The CDR3 length is 12 residues. The CDR3 DNA is TGTGCCAGCAGCTGGGGGACAGGGACCTACACCTTC. Its protein product is CASSWGTGTYTF.

This clonotype was detected only a few times. The chain couples TRBV20-1 to TRBJ2-1, with D possibly TRBD2 on 6 matching bases. The CDR3 has 13 residues. Germline lookup yields CDR1 DFQATT and CDR2 SNEGSKA (reference sequence). Trimming removed 1 base from V and 4 bases from J, with 8 bases in between. The CDR3 loop is CSARVGGYNEQFF. In DNA form, the CDR3 reads TGCAGTGCTAGAGTGGGGGGATACAATGAGCAGTTCTTC.

The table lists this clonotype with a few counts. This rearrangement joins TRBV9 to TRBJ1-2, with 7 bases lining up with TRBD1. V trimming: 4 bases; J trimming: 2 bases; junction bases outside the gene matches: 11. The CDR3 has 16 amino acids. Germline CDR1 SGDLS, CDR2 YYNGEE. The CDR3 DNA is TGTGCCAGCAGCCCCCAGGGGGGGCCTTCGAACTATGGCTACACCTTC. Translation: CASSPQGGPSNYGYTF.

This clonotype was picked up a small number of times. The CDR3 ends on some other residue instead of the conserved phenylalanine or tryptophan, so this is likely a read error. The rearrangement joins TRBV7-3 to TRBJ2-1, with 11 positions matching TRBD2. The CDR3 sequence is 18 residues long. Germline V lookup: CDR1 SGHTA, CDR2 FQGTGA. The trim removed 2 bases at V and 0 bases at J, leaving 6 bases unmatched. CDR3 residues: CASSLASGGFSSYNEQFL. In nucleotides, the CDR3 is TGTGCCAGCAGCTTAGCTAGCGGGGGGTTCAGCTCCTACAATGAGCAGTTCCTC.

With regard to this clonotype: At one boundary the junction diverges from the germline segment, which might be a read error. This sequence joins TRBV7-2 and TRBJ1-4; TRBD1 matches 8 bases. Looked up from germline, CDR1 is SGHTA and CDR2 is FQGNSA. The CDR3 is made up of 14 amino acids. Here the CDR3 reads CAGSLRQGHGKLFF. CDR3 coding DNA: TGTGCCGGCAGCTTAAGACAGGGGCACGGAAAACTGTTTTTT.

This clonotype was counted a few times. At one end the junction does not follow the germline gene, possibly because of a read error. The J gene is TRBJ2-7, the V gene TRBV7-9; D is perhaps TRBD2 (5 bases). The CDR3 runs to 11 residues. The germline V gene encodes CDR1 SEHNR and CDR2 FQNEAQ (reference sequence). This chain's CDR3 is CASRSTGSGIF. CDR3 coding DNA: TGTGCCAGCAGATCAACGGGATCAGGTATCTTC.

There are a few counts of this clonotype. The junction departs from germline at one end; a sequencing error may be responsible. The V and J genes are TRBV4-1 and TRBJ2-7; the D gene is possibly TRBD1 (6 bases). CDR1 and CDR2 (germline): MGHRA, YSYEKL. The CDR3 has 13 amino acids. The CDR3 DNA is TGCGCCAGCGGCCCGGGACACTCCAACGAGCAGTACTTC. It specifies CASGPGHSNEQYF.

This chain joins TRBV20-1 and TRBJ2-5; TRBD1 matches at 8 bases. The last part of the DNA fits TRBJ2-7 better; the J call may be wrong. This CDR3 spans 12 amino acids. CDR1 DFQATT and CDR2 SNEGSKA come from the germline V gene (reference sequence). The CDR3 nucleotides read TGCAGTGCTACGCGGACAGGGAGCGAGCAGTACTTC. Its protein product is CSATRTGSEQYF.

This clonotype has more than one count but fewer than ten. The chain employs TRBV9 and TRBJ2-3; the D gene is possibly TRBD2 (6 bases). The CDR3 is 14 amino acids. Looked up from germline, CDR1 is SGDLS and CDR2 is YYNGEE. Trimming pared 4 bases from V and 5 bases from J, leaving 14 bases between. The DNA for the CDR3 is TGTGCCAGCAGCCCCCGGGTGGGGGGAGATACGCAGTATTTT. Amino acids: CASSPRVGGDTQYF.

In its sample, this clonotype was seen once. The chain uses TRBV15 and TRBJ2-1; maybe TRBD2 (6 bases). Germline V gene sequence: CDR1 LNHNV, CDR2 YYDKDF (reference sequence). V lost 7 bases to trimming and J lost 0 bases, with 13 bases between them. The CDR3 totals 15 residues. The CDR3 DNA follows: TGTGCCACCACCAACCGGGAGAGCTCCTACAATGAGCAGTTCTTC. Translating gives CATTNRESSYNEQFF.